This TCR beta chain appears in the sequencing data of a study of blood T cell repertoires in COVID-19. This clone was detected a few times. V shed 5 bases and J shed 6 bases, with 11 bases lying between them. Per germline, CDR1 GTSNPN and CDR2 SVGIG (reference sequence). The CDR3 totals 13 residues. The repertoire was sequenced with immunoSEQ multiplex PCR; TCRdb's copy has only in-frame clones and lacks some. This table holds fewer than 250,000 clones, approximately 85% found once. Sequenced sample: peripheral blood. This chain connects TRBV30 to TRBJ1-6, with D possibly matching TRBD1 (6 bases). The source of this sequence is a woman aged 70-85 years with acute or convalescent COVID-19. The DNA for the CDR3 is TGTGCCTGGTGCCGGACAGCTAATTCACCCCTCCACTTT. Amino acid sequence: CAWCRTANSPLHF.